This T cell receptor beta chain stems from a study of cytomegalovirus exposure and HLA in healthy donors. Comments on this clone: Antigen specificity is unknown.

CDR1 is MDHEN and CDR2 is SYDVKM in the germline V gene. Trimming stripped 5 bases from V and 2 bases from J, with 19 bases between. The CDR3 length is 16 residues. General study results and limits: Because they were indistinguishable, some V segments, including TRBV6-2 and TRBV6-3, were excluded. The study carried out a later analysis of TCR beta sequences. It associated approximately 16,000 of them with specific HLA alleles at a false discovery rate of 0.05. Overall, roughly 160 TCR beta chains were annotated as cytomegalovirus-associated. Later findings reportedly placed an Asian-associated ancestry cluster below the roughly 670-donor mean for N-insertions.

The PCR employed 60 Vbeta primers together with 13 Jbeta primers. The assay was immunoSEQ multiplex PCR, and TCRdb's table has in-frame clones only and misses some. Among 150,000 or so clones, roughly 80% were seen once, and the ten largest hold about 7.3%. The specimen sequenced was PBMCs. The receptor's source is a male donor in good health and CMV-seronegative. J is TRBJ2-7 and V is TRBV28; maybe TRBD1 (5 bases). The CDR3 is CASSPQAGSPPYEQYF. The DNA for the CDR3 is TGTGCCAGCAGTCCACAGGCCGGGTCCCCCCCCTACGAGCAGTACTTC.